This T cell receptor (beta chain) appears in the sequencing data of a study of blood T cell repertoires in COVID-19 (TCRdb year 2020). Broadly, across the study: Samples from collaborators originated in the United States, Italy and Spain and spanned both the acute and convalescent phases of COVID-19. The repertoires were made available in a free public database intended to serve as a resource for research on the immune response to SARS-CoV-2. Where HLA class I and class II types were available, the types were taken from metadata supplied by the sample provider, not from assay-based typing. The prospective study material was composed of cDNA or gDNA derived from T cells, B-cell-depleted T cells, or PBMCs. Samples came from the ongoing ImmuneRACE study (first 160 participants) plus 1,254 subjects from 6 global collaborators. Deeply sampled blood TCRbeta repertoires from subjects exposed to, actively infected with, or recovered from COVID-19 were included in the dataset. Sample metadata almost always included a de-identified subject ID, COVID-19 status, age in years and sex.

Trimming removed 6 bases from V and 3 bases from J; the gene matches leave 11 bases unexplained. Including the terminal cysteine and phenylalanine, the CDR3 comprises 15 residues. CDR3 DNA only is kept here, 45 bases in frame from base 1. The germline V gene yields MDHEN for CDR1 and SYDVKM for CDR2. The paper as a whole reports these results and caveats: Clinical and demographic metadata were provided uncurated, with the amount varying by source and participant.

The immunoSEQ Assay, a bias-controlled multiplex PCR, was used to amplify TCRbeta CDR3 regions from genomic DNA. The study's processing was this. Within the assay, amplification of reference gene primers was used to estimate how many nucleated cells each sample contained. Sequence reads were collapsed and filtered to measure the absolute abundance of every unique TCRbeta CDR3 rearrangement. For each sample, productive Simpson clonality was calculated as the square root of Simpson's diversity index over productive rearrangements. TCRdb mirrors the immuneACCESS table, restricted to in-frame sequences. Some clones are absent from its copies; in checked studies, under half trace to an unresolved V gene, and the reason for the others is unknown. V and J calls and clone size are as listed in that table; D and trimming were resolved from the DNA. The sample profile shows approximately 170,000 clones; around 84% of them were found once. The ten biggest clones cover approximately 8.4% of the sample.

Participants in the prospective study were enrolled through a virtual design, were aged about 18 to 100 years, and lived in some 24 United States geographic areas. To assign participants to cohorts, the prospective study relied on clinical history that participants themselves reported in a screening survey and a study questionnaire. Recovered participants in ImmuneRACE Cohort 3 were defined by two consecutive negative NP/OP PCR tests, clearance by a healthcare professional, or resolution of symptoms. In the prospective study, whole blood, serum and a nasopharyngeal or oropharyngeal swab were collected from each participant by mobile phlebotomists. Over a roughly 2-month period, participants in the prospective study had the option of providing additional blood draws and questionnaires. Before DNA extraction, prospective study blood samples were shipped either frozen or at room temperature. As regards this clone: This clone's antigen is unknown. Nothing much larger sits one base from this clone, and base qualities are not available.

The receptor was isolated from a woman in her fifties or sixties who had recovered from COVID-19. This chain joins TRBV28 to TRBJ2-7, and 7 junction bases match TRBD1. The sample consisted of PBMCs or T cells enriched from blood (not recorded which). DNA sequence: TGTGCCAGCAGCCCCTCGGGACAGATTTACTACGAGCAGTACTTC. The resulting protein is CASSPSGQIYYEQYF.